This T cell receptor beta chain was recorded in a study of blood T cell repertoires in COVID-19. Study-level information: From the United States, Italy and Spain came samples of acute and convalescent COVID-19. Sources were T cells, B-cell-depleted T cells, or PBMCs; the material itself was cDNA or gDNA.

Clones were sequenced by immunoSEQ multiplex PCR, and TCRdb holds only the in-frame ones, with some missing. The sample records 470,000 or so clones, about 89% being singletons. Sequencing used peripheral blood. This receptor was obtained from a woman in her twenties or thirties with acute or convalescent COVID-19.

The CDR3 DNA is TGTGCCAGCACTCGGGGACAGGTGCTTAACTATGGCTACACCTTC. It encodes CASTRGQVLNYGYTF. The V call is TRBV28, the J call TRBJ1-2; 8 bases fit TRBD1. Trimming removed 7 bases from V and 1 base from J; junction bases left unmatched: 8. The CDR3 consists of 15 residues. The germline V gene has CDR1 MDHEN and CDR2 SYDVKM.